This note documents a single T cell receptor beta chain sequence. Its antigen has not been determined. Base qualities are not provided; no much larger clone lies one nucleotide away. Receptor libraries were prepared by PCR. Sequencer: Illumina HiSeq 2500. TCR library preparation used molecular barcoding, with unique molecular identifiers applied to normalize quantification of the TCRbeta repertoire. TCRdb reprocessing: public reads trimmed at Q25 with fastp, clones called with MiXCR, in-frame beta chains kept. One record per CDR3 amino acid sequence lists the most common genes and DNA. The sample has about 110,000 distinct CDR3 sequences on record, approximately 6.6% of them singletons. The top ten constitute about 23% of the sample. This sample is drawn from a study of T-cell reconstitution after alpha-beta-depleted transplantation in children (dated by TCRdb to between 2015 and 2016). In the study overall: The study quantitatively tracked T-cell immune reconstitution after TCRalphabeta/CD19-depleted allogeneic hematopoietic cell transplantation in children using TCR repertoire profiling. Points the paper makes about the study in general: Over subsequent months, a decline in hyperexpanded clone frequencies was noted, and after one year, T-cell counts and TCRbeta diversity were mostly ascribed to newly produced T cells. In some patients, the high TCRbeta diversity seen at day 60 was put down to recipient T cells and intrathymic progenitors that had survived conditioning. The apparently early recovery of alphabetaT-cell counts about two months after transplant reportedly depended on only several hundred rapidly expanded clones that came from non-depleted graft cells.

The treatment or condition label corresponds to: allogeneic hematopoietic cell transplantation with graft depleted of TCRalphabeta T cells and CD19 B cells. TCRalphabeta/CD19-depleted allogeneic hematopoietic cell grafts were given to the transplant recipients, all of whom were children. Reading from cysteine to phenylalanine, the CDR3 counts 16 amino acids. The entry retains the CDR3 DNA only, 48 bases that are in frame from base 1. The germline V gene gives CDR1 as SGHTA and CDR2 as FQGNSA. V is reduced by 1 base and J by 10 bases, leaving a spacing of 17 bases between them. This material consisted of PBMCs, mostly from graft donor cells, taken 360 days after TCRalphabeta/CD19-depleted stem cell transplant. This TCR came from a male patient between 2 and 15 years old who had a stem cell transplant for acute lymphoblastic leukemia, so the T cells may come from the graft donor. The V and J segments used are TRBV7-2 and TRBJ1-6, with a tentative D gene TRBD1 over 5 matching bases. The nucleotide sequence is TGTGCCAGCAGCTTAGTCAAGGGGCTCATTGGGTCACCCCTCCACTTT. Translation gives CASSLVKGLIGSPLHF.